One and the same sample provided the 2 T cell receptor beta chains below, sequenced in a study of Ad26.COV2.S vaccination and SARS-CoV-2 variants. Treatment: approximately 18 received Ad26.COV2.S at low or high dose, single or two shots; about 5 received placebo; per-sample allocation not given. It was on day 63 after the first vaccine or placebo injection that samples were taken. Sequencing used immunoSEQ multiplex PCR; TCRdb keeps in-frame clones, though not all of them. Of over 450,000 clones listed, 80% to 90% were seen once; the top ten hold about 1.5%. Sequenced here: peripheral blood, sampled in a trial of Ad26.COV2.S vaccine versus placebo. Source of these receptors: a person aged 18 to 65 who received the Ad26.COV2.S COVID-19 vaccine or a placebo.

The chain carries TRBV5-1 and TRBJ2-5, with no clear D. The germline V gene has CDR1 SGHRS and CDR2 YFSETQ. V lost 5 bases to trimming and J lost 5 bases, with 19 bases between them. This CDR3 spans 15 amino acids. CDR3 amino acids: CASSFGFETRETQYF. The CDR3 DNA reads TGCGCCAGCAGTTTCGGGTTTGAGACCAGGGAGACCCAGTACTTC.

A remark on this clone: Distinct nucleotide sequences in the sample also encode this CDR3. CDR3 sequence (DNA): TGTGCCAGCAGCCCGAGACATGAGCAGTTCTTC. Its protein is CASSPRHEQFF. The rearrangement links TRBV7-8 to TRBJ2-1; D not resolved. The CDR3 spans 11 residues. Trimming removed 5 bases from V and 8 bases from J, with 7 bases in between. Germline lookup yields CDR1 SGHVS and CDR2 FQNEAQ.